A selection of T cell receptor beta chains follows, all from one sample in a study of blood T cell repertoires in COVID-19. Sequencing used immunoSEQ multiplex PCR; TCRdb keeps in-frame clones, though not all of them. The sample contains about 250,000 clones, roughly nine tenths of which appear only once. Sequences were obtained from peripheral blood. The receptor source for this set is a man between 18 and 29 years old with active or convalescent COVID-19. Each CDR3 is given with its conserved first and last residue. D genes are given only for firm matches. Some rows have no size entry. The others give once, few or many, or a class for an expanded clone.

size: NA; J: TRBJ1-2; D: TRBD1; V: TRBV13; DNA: TGTGCCAGCAGCCCCGGACAGGGGAAGGTCGTAGACTATGGCTACACCTTC; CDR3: CASSPGQGKVVDYGYTF
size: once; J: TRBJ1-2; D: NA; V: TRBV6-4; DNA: TGTGCCAGCATAGAAGACAGGTCCTTTTACTATGGCTACACCTTC; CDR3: CASIEDRSFYYGYTF
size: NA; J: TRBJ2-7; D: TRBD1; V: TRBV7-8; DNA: TGTGCCAGCAGCTCATGGACAGGGAGTGGATACGAGCAGTACTTC; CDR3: CASSSWTGSGYEQYF
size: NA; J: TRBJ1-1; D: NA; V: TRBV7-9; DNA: TGTGCCAGCAGCCCCTGGGGGGGTTGGAACTACACTGAAGCTTTCTTT; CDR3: CASSPWGGWNYTEAFF
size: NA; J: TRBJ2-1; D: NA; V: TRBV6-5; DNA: TGTGCCAGCAGTTTGATTTCTCATGGGCCACGCAATGAGCAGTTCTTC; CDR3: CASSLISHGPRNEQFF
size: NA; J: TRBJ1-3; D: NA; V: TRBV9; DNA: TGTGCCAGCAGCCCCCAGAGGAGCTCTGGAAACACCATATATTTT; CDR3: CASSPQRSSGNTIYF
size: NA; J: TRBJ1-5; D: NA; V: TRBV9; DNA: TGTGCCAGCAGCCCCAAGGAGGGGGGGGGCTGGCTTTATAGCAATCAGCCCCAGCATTTT; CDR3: CASSPKEGGGWLYSNQPQHF
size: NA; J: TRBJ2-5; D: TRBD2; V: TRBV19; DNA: TGTGCCAGTAGTCCCAGCGGGAGCGGGGAGACCCAGTACTTC; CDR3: CASSPSGSGETQYF
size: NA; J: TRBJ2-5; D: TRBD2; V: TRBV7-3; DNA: TGTGCCAGCAGCTTATTAGGCCCCCCGGCTAGCGGGGGGGCGGAGACCCAGTACTTC; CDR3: CASSLLGPPASGGAETQYF
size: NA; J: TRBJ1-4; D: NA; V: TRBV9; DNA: TGTGCCAGCAGCGGGGAGGACGAGGAAAAACTGTTTTTT; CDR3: CASSGEDEEKLFF
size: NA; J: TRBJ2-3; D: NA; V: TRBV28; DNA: TGTGCCAGCAGCAGAACACATTCCACAGATACGCAGTATTTT; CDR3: CASSRTHSTDTQYF
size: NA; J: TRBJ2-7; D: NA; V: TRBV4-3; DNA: TGCGCCAGCAGCCAAGAAATCACACACTCCTACGAGCAGTACTTC; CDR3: CASSQEITHSYEQYF
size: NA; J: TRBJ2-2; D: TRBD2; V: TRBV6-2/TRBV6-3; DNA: TGTGCCAGCAGTTATTTAGCGGGAGGGTTCACCGGGGAGCTGTTTTTT; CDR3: CASSYLAGGFTGELFF
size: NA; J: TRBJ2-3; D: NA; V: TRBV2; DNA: TGTGCCAGCAGTTTGGACTTTACCGGGCGGTATTTT; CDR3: CASSLDFTGRYF
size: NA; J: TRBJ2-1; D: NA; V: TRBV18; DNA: TGTGCCAGCCACAGTGGAGCGGGCCCCCCCTACAATGAGCAGTTCTTC; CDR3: CASHSGAGPPYNEQFF
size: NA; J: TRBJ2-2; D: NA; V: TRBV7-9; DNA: TGTGCCAGCAGAATACTAGTGCTTAACACCGGGGAGCTGTTTTTT; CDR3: CASRILVLNTGELFF
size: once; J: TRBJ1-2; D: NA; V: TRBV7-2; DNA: TGTGCCAGCAGACCCAAAACAGGGATTACTTATGGCTACACCTTC; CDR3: CASRPKTGITYGYTF
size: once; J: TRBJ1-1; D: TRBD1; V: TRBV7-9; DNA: TGTGCCAGCAGCTTTGGGACAGCAACTGAAGCTTTCTTT; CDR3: CASSFGTATEAFF
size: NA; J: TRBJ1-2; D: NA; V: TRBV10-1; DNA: TGCGCCAGCAGTTCGGCAGGGTCTCATGGCTACACCTTC; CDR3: CASSSAGSHGYTF
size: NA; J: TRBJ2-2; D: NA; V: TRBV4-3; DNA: TGCGCCAGCAGCCAAGTTGTAGGGGTGATTCCCGGGGAGCTGTTTTTT; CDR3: CASSQVVGVIPGELFF
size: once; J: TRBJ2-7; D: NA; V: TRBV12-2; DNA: TGTGCAAGTCGCTTAGTAGGCCCAGGGGTTTTATACTACGAGCAGTACTTC; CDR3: CASRLVGPGVLYYEQYF
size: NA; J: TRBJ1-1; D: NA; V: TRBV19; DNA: TGTGCCAGTAGTATTTACCCGTCAGGGACTGAAGCTTTCTTT; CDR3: CASSIYPSGTEAFF
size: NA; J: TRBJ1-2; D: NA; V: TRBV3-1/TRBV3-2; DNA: TGTGCCAGCAGCCAGCAGGGAAACTATGGCTACACCTTC; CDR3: CASSQQGNYGYTF
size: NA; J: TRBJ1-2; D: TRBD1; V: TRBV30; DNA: TGTGCCTGGAGTGTAGGGTGGACAGGGGCCAACTATGGCTACACCTTC; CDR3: CAWSVGWTGANYGYTF
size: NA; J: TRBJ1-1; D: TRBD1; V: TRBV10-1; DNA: TGCGCCAGTACCCGGGACAGGAACACTGAAGCTTTCTTT; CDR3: CASTRDRNTEAFF
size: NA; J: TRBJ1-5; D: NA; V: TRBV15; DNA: TGTGCCACCAGCATCATGGGGCCGGGTCAGCCCCAGCATTTT; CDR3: CATSIMGPGQPQHF
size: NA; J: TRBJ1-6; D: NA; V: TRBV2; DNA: TGTGCCAGCATTGATCCGGGGAATTCACCCCTCCACTTT; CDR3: CASIDPGNSPLHF
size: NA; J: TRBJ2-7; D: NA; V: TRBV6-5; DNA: TGTGCCAGCAGCGACCCGGGACTAGGGGGCCTTGAGCAGTACTTC; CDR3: CASSDPGLGGLEQYF
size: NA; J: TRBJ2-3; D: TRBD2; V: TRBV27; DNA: TGTGCCAGCAGGGGACTAGCGGGGGAGGCAGATACGCAGTATTTT; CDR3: CASRGLAGEADTQYF